This TCR beta chain was obtained from a study of blood T cell repertoires in COVID-19. The table came from immunoSEQ multiplex PCR; TCRdb's copy has only in-frame clones and leaves some out. The repertoire holds some 120,000 clones, with roughly four fifths as singletons. The V and J ends lost 4 bases and 3 bases respectively, with 15 bases between them. The CDR3 is 15 residues long. The germline gives CDR1 SGHRS, CDR2 YFSETQ. The receptor was derived from a woman aged 55 to 70 with acute or convalescent COVID-19. Source material: peripheral blood. The gene calls are TRBV5-1 and TRBJ2-3; D possibly corresponds to TRBD1 (6 bases). This chain's CDR3 is CASSPAQGSTDTQYF. DNA of the CDR3: TGCGCCAGCAGCCCAGCCCAGGGGTCTACAGATACGCAGTATTTT.